This T cell receptor (beta chain) was sequenced for a study of T-cell memory formation after mild COVID-19. On the study more broadly: Clusters of TCRs were largely donor specific.

TCRdb used MiXCR to reprocess the 5' RACE reads, holding one entry per CDR3 protein. The data show about 190,000 distinct CDR3 sequences, with roughly 18% seen just once and roughly 2.4% held by the top ten. V lost 0 bases and J 10 bases, leaving 7 bases between the germline ends. In germline, CDR1 is SGHRS, CDR2 YFSETQ. This CDR3 is 11 amino acids long. The chain has TRBV5-1 and TRBJ2-5; D is possibly TRBD2 (5 bases). Sequencing was done on a sample of PBMCs or a T cell subset sorted from them (not recorded which). This sequence originates from an adult woman who had mild COVID-19 (a few samples of this study predate the infection). Cell type and time point are not known. The CDR3 here is CASSLEGDQYF. The CDR3 DNA reads as TGCGCCAGCAGCTTGGAGGGAGACCAGTACTTC.